This entry lists 27 T cell receptor beta chains sequenced from one sample in a study of blood T cell repertoires in COVID-19. The assay was immunoSEQ multiplex PCR, and TCRdb's table has in-frame clones only and misses some. The top ten clones hold around 1.2% of a sample with about 210,000 clones, about 90% of them seen once. Source material: peripheral blood. The receptors shown here come from a man aged 30 to 45 with acute or convalescent COVID-19.

This clone has only a few counts. CDR3 protein: CASSQEEERYYNSPLHF. The DNA of the CDR3 is TGTGCCAGCTCCCAAGAAGAGGAGAGGTACTATAATTCACCCCTCCACTTT. The V call is TRBV18, the J call TRBJ1-6; D call uncertain. The germline CDR1 and CDR2 sequences are KGHSH and LQKENI. The length of the CDR3 is 17 residues. Trimming shortened V by 6 bases and J by 3 bases, and 18 bases separated the two germline ends.

This sequence joins TRBV6-5 and TRBJ2-5; D remains ambiguous. CDR1 is MNHEY and CDR2 is SVGAGI in the germline V gene. V lost 0 bases and J 5 bases, leaving 7 bases between the germline ends. The CDR3 is made up of 13 amino acids. The CDR3 here is CASSYSSGETQYF. The CDR3 DNA reads TGTGCCAGCAGTTACTCATCCGGTGAGACCCAGTACTTC.

V gene TRBV18 combines with J gene TRBJ2-3; D might be TRBD2 (6 bases). There are 12 residues in the CDR3. The germline gives CDR1 KGHSH, CDR2 LQKENI. The V end lost 3 bases, the J end lost 7 bases, and 8 bases lay between the germline ends. The CDR3: CASSPGGNTQYF. The CDR3 region has the DNA TGTGCCAGCTCACCCGGGGGTAATACGCAGTATTTT.

The V and J genes are TRBV30 and TRBJ1-1; D is unclear. The germline V and J ends were trimmed by 0 bases and 5 bases, with 13 bases remaining between them. Germline V CDR1 and CDR2: GTSNPN, SVGIG (reference sequence). The CDR3 totals 14 residues. The CDR3 nucleotides read TGTGCCTGGAGTGTTAACGGGGTTCGGACTGAAGCTTTCTTT. Translation: CAWSVNGVRTEAFF.

The V call is TRBV11-2, the J call TRBJ2-3; perhaps TRBD2 as D (6 bases). Germline assignment: CDR1 SGHAT and CDR2 FQNNGV. The CDR3 covers 13 residues. V lost 7 bases and J 4 bases, leaving 12 bases between the germline ends. In nucleotides, the CDR3 is TGTGCCAGCACCGGAGGGGATGCAGATACGCAGTATTTT. It codes for CASTGGDADTQYF.

The chain uses TRBV2 and TRBJ1-3; D is perhaps TRBD1 (6 bases). The CDR3 is 16 residues long. V gave up 7 bases and J gave up 7 bases, with 23 bases separating them. CDR1 is SNHLY and CDR2 is FYNNEI in the germline V gene. DNA of the CDR3: TGTGCCAGCATGAGAGCTACAGGGATGGGTTGGAACACCATATATTTT. Encoded protein: CASMRATGMGWNTIYF.

The chain carries TRBV6-6 and TRBJ2-1; possibly TRBD2 for D (6 bases). The CDR3 consists of 16 residues. CDR1 MNHNY and CDR2 SVGAGI come from the germline V gene (reference sequence). V was clipped by 0 bases and J by 9 bases, with 18 bases between them. This chain's CDR3 is CASSYSRTLGSAEQFF. CDR3 nucleotides: TGTGCCAGCAGTTACTCGCGGACGCTCGGGAGCGCTGAGCAGTTCTTC.

The gene calls are TRBV7-3 and TRBJ1-1; D is unresolved. CDR1 SGHTA and CDR2 FQGTGA come from the germline V gene. V lost 2 bases to trimming and J lost 1 base, with 8 bases between them. This CDR3 has 14 amino acids. DNA for the CDR3: TGTGCCAGCAGCTTATCCCACAGGAACACTGAAGCTTTCTTT. It is translated as CASSLSHRNTEAFF.

DNA for the CDR3: TGTGCCAGCAGCGCGCGCTCCTATAATTCACCCCTCCACTTT. The encoded protein is CASSARSYNSPLHF. The chain has TRBV6-5 and TRBJ1-6, with no clear D. V lost 6 bases to trimming and J lost 0 bases, with 6 bases between them. Germline assignment: CDR1 MNHEY and CDR2 SVGAGI. This CDR3 has 14 residues.

The V and J genes are TRBV3-1 (or the pseudogene TRBV3-2) and TRBJ2-7; D gene ambiguous. The ends were cut back, 3 bases at V and 5 bases at J, with 17 bases in the middle. The CDR3 loop spans 15 amino acids. CDR1 and CDR2 from the germline V gene are LGHDT and YNNKEL (reference sequence). CDR3 in DNA: TGTGCCAGCAGCCAGTCCCCAGGTGGGTGGGACGAGCAGTACTTC. It specifies CASSQSPGGWDEQYF.

At least ten counts were recorded for this clone. The genes are TRBV5-6 and TRBJ1-1; D call uncertain. V lost 4 bases to trimming and J lost 0 bases, with 13 bases between them. The CDR3 is made up of 15 amino acids. Germline CDR1 reads SGHDT; CDR2 reads YYEEEE. The CDR3 sequence: CASSGTVIMNTEAFF. CDR3 DNA sequence: TGTGCCAGCAGCGGCACAGTGATTATGAACACTGAAGCTTTCTTT.

This chain joins TRBV29-1 and TRBJ2-7; 8 bases map to TRBD1. V shed 6 bases and J 3 bases; nucleotides not matched to a gene: 4. Germline CDR1 SQVTM, CDR2 ANQGSEA. The CDR3 is made up of 12 amino acids. The CDR3 nucleotides are TGCAGCGTGGCCACAGGGGGCTACGAGCAGTACTTC. Translated, it gives CSVATGGYEQYF.

V gene TRBV5-1 combines with J gene TRBJ1-1; D is unresolved. Trimming left V 3 bases short and J 0 bases short, with 6 bases between. Germline V gene sequence: CDR1 SGHRS, CDR2 YFSETQ. The CDR3 consists of 13 residues. Here the CDR3 reads CASSSPLNTEAFF. The CDR3, as DNA: TGCGCCAGCAGCTCCCCGTTGAACACTGAAGCTTTCTTT.

The chain couples TRBV27 to TRBJ1-2, with D hard to call. Trimming removed 6 bases at V and 4 bases at J, with 12 bases between. The germline V gene has CDR1 MNHEY and CDR2 SMNVEV (reference sequence). This CDR3 has 13 amino acids. The CDR3 protein is CASSPDSFYGYTF. The DNA of the CDR3 is TGTGCCAGCAGCCCGGACTCTTTCTATGGCTACACCTTC.

The chain combines TRBV6-6 with TRBJ1-4; the D gene is possibly TRBD1 (6 bases). The CDR3 spans 14 residues. V was pared by 5 bases and J by 2 bases, with 9 bases between. Germline V lookup: CDR1 MNHNY, CDR2 SVGAGI (reference sequence). As DNA, the CDR3 is TGTGCCAGCAGTGCACAGGGTACTAATGAAAAACTGTTTTTT. It specifies CASSAQGTNEKLFF.

The rearrangement joins TRBV7-6 to TRBJ2-7; the match to TRBD2 covers 14 bases. The germline V gene has CDR1 SGHVS and CDR2 FNYEAQ. The CDR3 runs 17 residues. With V trimmed by 5 bases and J by 5 bases, 11 bases remained unmatched. As DNA, the CDR3 is TGTGCCAGCAGCCACGGGGGACTAGCGGGGGCCCATGACGAGCAGTACTTC. Residues: CASSHGGLAGAHDEQYF.

V and J are TRBV21-1 and TRBJ2-3; the table gives TRBD2 as D, unverified against the DNA. TRBV21-1 is flagged as a pseudogene. The CDR3 loop spans 15 amino acids. CDR3 bases: TGTGCCAGCAGCACCTTAGCGGGCCCGTGGGATACGCAGTATTTT. Translation: CASSTLAGPWDTQYF.

The gene calls are TRBV3-1 (or the pseudogene TRBV3-2) and TRBJ2-5, with D uncertain. Germline values: CDR1 LGHDT, CDR2 YNNKEL (reference sequence). V was cut by 4 bases and J by 2 bases, with 8 bases left in between. This CDR3 is 13 amino acids long. CDR3 nucleotides: TGTGCCAGCAGCCCGGTCCCACAAGAGACCCAGTACTTC. Its protein is CASSPVPQETQYF.

This chain joins TRBV6-5 and TRBJ1-1, with TRBD1 as a possible D gene (6 bases). Per germline, CDR1 MNHEY and CDR2 SVGAGI. The CDR3 consists of 13 residues. The V and J ends lost 4 bases and 5 bases respectively, with 11 bases between them. CDR3 in DNA: TGTGCCAGCAGTTTACGGACAGAAACTGAAGCTTTCTTT. Protein sequence: CASSLRTETEAFF.

V and J are TRBV6-5 and TRBJ1-5, with D perhaps TRBD1 (6 bases). Germline CDR1 MNHEY, CDR2 SVGAGI. The CDR3 extends over 15 amino acids. Trimming stripped 6 bases from V and 0 bases from J, with 12 bases between. The CDR3 here is CASSLQGNSNQPQHF. CDR3 bases: TGTGCCAGCAGCCTACAGGGTAATAGCAATCAGCCCCAGCATTTT.

The CDR3 bases are TGTGCCAGCAGTCCGCCGCAGGTCAACACTGAAGCTTTCTTT. Amino acids: CASSPPQVNTEAFF. The genes are TRBV28 and TRBJ1-1; D unresolved. The CDR3 is made up of 14 amino acids. The V and J ends lost 5 bases and 2 bases respectively, with 12 bases between them. Germline CDR1 is MDHEN and CDR2 is SYDVKM.

The gene calls are TRBV6-5 and TRBJ2-7; tentatively, D is TRBD1 (6 bases). CDR3 length: 13 amino acids. V lost 8 bases and J lost 2, with 13 bases in between. Germline CDR1 and CDR2: MNHEY and SVGAGI. The CDR3: CASGTRYTYEQYF. The CDR3 DNA follows: TGTGCCAGCGGGACAAGGTATACCTACGAGCAGTACTTC.

Note on this clone: At one end the junction does not follow the germline gene, possibly because of a read error. This sequence joins TRBV7-7 and TRBJ2-1; 9 bases fit TRBD1. Germline CDR1 and CDR2: SSHAT and FNYEAQ (reference sequence). This CDR3 contains 15 residues. In DNA form, the CDR3 reads TGTGCTAGCAGCTTAGGGACAGGGATATACAATGAGCAGTTCTTC. Amino acid sequence: CASSLGTGIYNEQFF.

The chain combines TRBV5-1 with TRBJ2-3; 7 bases fit TRBD2. The V segment lost 7 bases and the J segment 1 base; nucleotides outside the gene matches: 6. This CDR3 is 14 amino acids long. CDR1 and CDR2 from the germline V gene are SGHRS and YFSETQ. CDR3 DNA sequence: TGCGCCAGCGGACTAGACGTGGGCACAGATACGCAGTATTTT. Amino acids: CASGLDVGTDTQYF.

V and J are TRBV19 and TRBJ1-2; D perhaps matches TRBD1 (5 bases). The CDR3 contains 13 residues. V lost 4 bases to trimming and J lost 4 bases, with 10 bases between them. The V gene's germline CDR1 is LNHDA and CDR2 SQIVND (reference sequence). The CDR3 is CASSSQGSYGYTF. The DNA of the CDR3 is TGTGCCAGTAGTAGTCAGGGATCCTATGGCTACACCTTC.

The chain uses TRBV30 and TRBJ1-2; 12 bases line up with TRBD1. CDR3 length equals 17 residues. Trimming cost V 1 base and J 3 bases; bases outside gene matches: 9. Germline CDR1 reads GTSNPN; CDR2 reads SVGIG (reference sequence). The CDR3 bases are TGTGCCTGGAGTGGTGGGGACAGGGGGCGAAACTACTATGGCTACACCTTC. Residues: CAWSGGDRGRNYYGYTF.

The rearrangement uses TRBV5-1 and TRBJ1-2; 8 bases match TRBD1. The germline V gene encodes CDR1 SGHRS and CDR2 YFSETQ. V lost 4 bases, J lost 7 bases, and 12 bases stayed unmatched. The length of the CDR3 is 15 residues. CDR3 nucleotides: TGCGCCAGCAGCCCTGGACAGGGATCCATTGGTGGCTACACCTTC. Its protein product is CASSPGQGSIGGYTF.